The source of this T cell receptor (beta chain) is a study of cytomegalovirus exposure and HLA in healthy donors. In the PCR, 60 Vbeta and 13 Jbeta primers were used. Assay: immunoSEQ multiplex PCR; the TCRdb copy retains only in-frame clones and omits some. Among 170,000 or so clones listed, over 70% were seen once. For this clone: One end of the junction fails to match germline, which may point to a read error.

Germline assignment: CDR1 SGHAT and CDR2 FQNNGV. The CDR3 contains 13 residues. This receptor was taken from a woman aged 45-65 years in good health and CMV-seropositive. Input material: PBMCs. The rearrangement joins TRBV11-2 to TRBJ2-4; D not resolved. In nucleotides, the CDR3 is TGTGCCAGCAGCTTACCCCCCCAAAACAGTCAGTACTTC. It encodes CASSLPPQNSQYF.